A selection of T cell receptor beta chains follows, all from one sample in a study of regulatory T cells in long-lasting Graves disease. Each CDR3 protein is one row after TCRdb ran MiXCR on the multiplex PCR reads. The table records 400,000 to 500,000 distinct CDR3 sequences, less than 25% of them present only once. The material sequenced was peripheral blood mononuclear cells (PBMCs), taken when the disease was refractory, from a patient treated with antithyroid drugs. The receptors were gathered from a female donor with Graves disease. The CDR3 runs from the conserved cysteine through the conserved F or W. The order of the fields is J gene, D gene, V gene, clone size, CDR3 protein, CDR3 DNA. The D gene is left open where the match is weak. Expanded clones get a size class; other rows say once, few or many, or leave the size out.

TRBJ2-1	.	TRBV5-1	many	CASSLGAGYNEQFF	TGCGCCAGCAGCTTGGGGGCGGGCTACAATGAGCAGTTCTTC
TRBJ2-2	.	TRBV7-3	few	CASSPPTGTGELFF	TGTGCCAGCAGCCCCCCGACTGGCACCGGGGAGCTGTTTTTT
TRBJ1-6	.	TRBV28	many	CASSTLRQTLHF	TGTGCCAGCAGTACACTTCGCCAAACCCTCCACTTT
TRBJ1-6	.	TRBV27	many	CASRVGAGNSPLHF	TGTGCCAGCAGAGTTGGAGCGGGGAATTCACCCCTCCACTTT
TRBJ2-2	.	TRBV15	few	CATSKRWGVDTGELFF	TGTGCCACCAGCAAGAGGTGGGGGGTTGACACCGGGGAGCTGTTTTTT
TRBJ1-1	.	TRBV19	few	CASTRGATEAFF	TGTGCCAGTACGCGGGGGGCCACTGAAGCTTTCTTT
TRBJ2-5	.	TRBV11-1	.	CASSSFRLSQETQYF	TGTGCCAGCAGCTCGTTTCGTCTGAGCCAAGAGACCCAGTACTTC
TRBJ2-5	TRBD2	TRBV28	many	CASSFASGGETQYF	TGTGCCAGCAGTTTTGCCTCGGGGGGAGAGACCCAGTACTTC
TRBJ2-2	.	TRBV5-1	few	CASSLLVPNTGELFF	TGCGCCAGCAGCTTGCTTGTCCCTAACACCGGGGAGCTGTTTTTT
TRBJ1-6	.	TRBV12-5	few	CASGFSTGPAYNSPLHF	TGTGCTAGTGGCTTTTCCACGGGACCAGCATATAATTCACCCCTCCACTTT
TRBJ2-3	TRBD2	TRBV6-1	.	CASRPVSGLAGDTQYF	TGTGCCAGCAGACCTGTATCCGGACTAGCGGGAGATACGCAGTATTTT
TRBJ2-6	TRBD1	TRBV20-1	many	CSAKIQGAQSGANVLTF	TGCAGTGCTAAAATACAGGGGGCGCAATCTGGGGCCAACGTCCTGACTTTC
TRBJ2-7	TRBD1	TRBV7-3	many	CASSLTGGSYEQYF	TGTGCCAGCAGTTTAACAGGGGGGTCCTACGAGCAGTACTTC
TRBJ2-5	.	TRBV2	few	CASREGIDETQYF	TGTGCCAGCAGGGAGGGTATTGATGAGACCCAGTACTTC
TRBJ2-2	TRBD2	TRBV7-6	few	CASTIGTSGNTGELFF	TGTGCCAGCACCATTGGGACTAGCGGGAACACCGGGGAGCTGTTTTTT
TRBJ2-7	TRBD2	TRBV2	many	CAASMRLAGLSYEQYF	TGTGCCGCCAGCATGAGGCTAGCGGGCCTCTCCTACGAGCAGTACTTC
TRBJ2-7	.	TRBV6-1	many	CANHAGGSSYEQYF	TGTGCCAACCACGCCGGCGGAAGCTCCTACGAGCAGTACTTC
TRBJ2-1	TRBD2	TRBV20-1	.	CSAWSPRGSGRNNEQFF	TGCAGCGCCTGGTCCCCACGGGGCTCCGGGAGGAACAATGAGCAGTTCTTC
TRBJ1-1	TRBD1	TRBV5-1	.	CASSTAGTGEAFF	TGCGCCAGCAGCACTGCTGGGACAGGGGAAGCTTTCTTT
TRBJ1-2	.	TRBV7-9	many	CASSSSGTQGYTF	TGTGCCAGCAGCTCGTCCGGGACGCAGGGCTACACCTTC
TRBJ2-2	.	TRBV6-1	.	CASKKSNTGELFF	TGTGCCAGCAAAAAATCGAACACCGGGGAGCTGTTTTTT
TRBJ2-2	.	TRBV19	.	CASSIGGGNTGELFF	TGTGCCAGTAGTATAGGAGGGGGTAACACCGGGGAGCTGTTTTTT
TRBJ2-3	.	TRBV20-1	.	CSAREAGTWDTQYF	TGCAGCGCTAGAGAAGCGGGCACGTGGGATACGCAGTATTTT
TRBJ2-2	TRBD1	TRBV7-9	few	CASSPDRAESSGELFF	TGTGCCAGCAGCCCTGACAGGGCGGAGTCCTCCGGGGAGCTGTTTTTT
TRBJ1-2	.	TRBV25-1	.	CASSDPSYGYTF	TGTGCCAGCAGTGATCCTTCCTATGGCTACACCTTC
TRBJ2-7	.	TRBV6-1	many	CASSEELLWAYEQYF	TGTGCCAGCAGTGAAGAACTACTTTGGGCCTACGAGCAGTACTTC
TRBJ1-1	TRBD1	TRBV12-3/TRBV12-4	many	CASSKQGANTEAFF	TGTGCCAGCAGTAAGCAGGGGGCGAACACTGAAGCTTTCTTT
TRBJ2-7	.	TRBV28	many	CASSGPWGTYEQYF	TGTGCCAGCAGTGGGCCTTGGGGCACCTACGAGCAGTACTTC
TRBJ2-7	.	TRBV6-2/TRBV6-3	few	CASTKDRAAYEQYF	TGTGCCAGTACAAAGGACAGAGCCGCCTACGAGCAGTACTTC
TRBJ1-1	.	TRBV7-2	many	CASSLSPLMNTEAFF	TGTGCCAGCAGCTTAAGCCCCCTTATGAACACTGAAGCTTTCTTT
TRBJ1-3	.	TRBV7-8	many	CASSLRDGRAGNTIYF	TGTGCCAGCAGCCTACGGGATGGCAGGGCTGGAAACACCATATATTTT
TRBJ1-2	.	TRBV20-1	.	CSAIPPSRDYGYTF	TGCAGTGCTATCCCGCCAAGCAGGGATTATGGCTACACCTTC
TRBJ2-7	.	TRBV6-1	few	CASSFGSRSGEQYF	TGTGCCAGCAGCTTCGGGTCTCGTTCCGGTGAGCAGTACTTC
TRBJ1-1	TRBD1	TRBV7-2	many	CASSPGTGIEAFF	TGTGCCAGCAGCCCTGGGACAGGGATTGAAGCTTTCTTT
TRBJ1-3	.	TRBV12-3/TRBV12-4	many	CASSRQVNPIYF	TGTGCCAGCAGCAGACAGGTTAATCCCATATATTTT
TRBJ1-1	.	TRBV24-1	.	CATPDGQGPNTEAFF	TGTGCCACACCTGACGGGCAGGGTCCGAACACTGAAGCTTTCTTT